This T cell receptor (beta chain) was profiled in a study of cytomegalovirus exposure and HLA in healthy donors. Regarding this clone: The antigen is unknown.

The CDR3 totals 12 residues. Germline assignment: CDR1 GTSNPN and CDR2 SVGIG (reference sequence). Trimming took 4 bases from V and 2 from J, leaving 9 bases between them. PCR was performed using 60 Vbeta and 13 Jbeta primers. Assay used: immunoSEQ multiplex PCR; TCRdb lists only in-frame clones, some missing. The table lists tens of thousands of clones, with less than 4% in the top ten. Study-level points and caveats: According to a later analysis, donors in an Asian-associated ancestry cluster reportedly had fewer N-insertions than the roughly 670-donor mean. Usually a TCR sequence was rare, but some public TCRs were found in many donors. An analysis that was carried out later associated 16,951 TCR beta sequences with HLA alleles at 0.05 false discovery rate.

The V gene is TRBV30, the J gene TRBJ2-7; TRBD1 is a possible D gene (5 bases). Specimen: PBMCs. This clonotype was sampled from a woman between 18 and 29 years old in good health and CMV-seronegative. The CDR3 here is CAWMGPAYEQYF. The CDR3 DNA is TGTGCCTGGATGGGGCCCGCCTACGAGCAGTACTTC.